This T cell receptor beta chain was recovered during a study of blood T cell repertoires in COVID-19 (dated by TCRdb to 2018 to 2021). A note on the overall study: Collaborator samples came from the United States, Italy and Spain and covered acute and convalescent phases of COVID-19. The material from the prospective study consisted of cDNA or gDNA derived from T cells, B-cell-depleted T cells, or PBMCs. The dataset comprised deeply sampled blood TCRbeta repertoires from subjects exposed to, actively infected with, or recovered from COVID-19. The repertoires were released in a freely available public database intended as a resource for research on the immune response to SARS-CoV-2. Samples came from the ongoing ImmuneRACE study (first 160 participants) plus 1,254 subjects from 6 global collaborators. The sample metadata nearly always contained a de-identified subject ID, COVID-19 status, age in years and sex. Where available, HLA class I and class II types were obtained from metadata supplied by the sample provider rather than from assay-based typing.

Each collaborating institution followed its own protocols to collect whole blood in K2EDTA tubes. Collaborator samples were shipped for TCRbeta analysis as frozen whole blood, isolated PBMCs, or DNA extracted from either sample type. This clone was detected a few times. There is no known antigen for this receptor. No much larger clone exists at a distance of one base, and base qualities are not known. In the germline V gene, CDR1 corresponds to MNHEY and CDR2 to SVGEGT. V sheds 5 bases and J sheds 5 bases, leaving 15 bases between their ends. The CDR3 holds 14 amino acids from the cysteine to the phenylalanine. The kept DNA is CDR3 alone, 42 bases in frame from the first base. TCRbeta CDR3 regions were amplified from genomic DNA by means of the immunoSEQ Assay, a bias-controlled multiplex PCR. In the authors' own workflow: Within the assay, amplification of reference gene primers was used to estimate how many nucleated cells each sample contained. To quantify the absolute abundance of each unique TCRbeta CDR3 rearrangement, sequence reads were collapsed and filtered. For each sample, productive Simpson clonality was calculated as the square root of Simpson's diversity index across productive rearrangements. In its TCRdb copy, this immuneACCESS table keeps in-frame sequences only and misses some clones. Where compared with another copy, unresolved V genes explain less than half of these, and the others have no known cause. V, J and clone size are those of that table, while D and trimming were read from the DNA. The sample table holds about 74,000 clones, of which about 88% were seen once. The ten largest clones take up about 9.8% of the sample.

Broader findings and caveats from the paper: The quantity of clinical and demographic metadata differed by source and by participant and was supplied without curation.

The rearranged segments are TRBV6-2 or TRBV6-3 and TRBJ1-2; TRBD1 might be the D gene, on 5 matching bases. The clonotype comes from a human donor in a cohort sampled during active COVID-19. Sequenced input: peripheral blood. The CDR3 reads CASSQSPGTYGYTF. At the DNA level, the sequence is TGTGCCAGCAGTCAAAGTCCCGGGACTTATGGCTACACCTTC.